The rows below give T cell receptor beta chains drawn from one sample of a study of blood T cell repertoires in COVID-19. Some clones are missing from TCRdb's copy, which holds only in-frame ones; the method was immunoSEQ multiplex PCR. The sample includes 80,000 to 95,000 clones, roughly 76% of them seen just once. The sample taken for sequencing was peripheral blood. All receptors derive from a woman at least 80 years old with active or convalescent COVID-19. Each CDR3 is given with its conserved first and last residue. D genes are given only for firm matches. For some rows the clone size is stated as once, few or many, or as a class when expanded; others skip it.

TRBV11-2	NA	TRBJ2-5	NA	CASSLEEETQYF	TGTGCCAGCAGCTTAGAAGAGGAGACCCAGTACTTC
TRBV5-6	NA	TRBJ1-1	NA	CASSFVGQYTEAFF	TGTGCCAGCAGCTTCGTTGGACAGTACACTGAAGCTTTCTTT
TRBV7-2	TRBD1	TRBJ1-2	once	CASSLVRDSYGYTF	TGTGCCAGCAGCTTAGTCCGGGACAGCTATGGCTACACCTTC
TRBV10-3	NA	TRBJ2-7	few	CAISESTMNSYEQYF	TGTGCCATCAGTGAGTCGACTATGAACTCCTACGAGCAGTACTTC
TRBV20-1	TRBD2	TRBJ2-1	NA	CSASEGLVFLQFF	TGCAGTGCTAGTGAAGGACTAGTCTTCTTGCAGTTCTTC
TRBV29-1	TRBD1	TRBJ1-2	NA	CSVEGDSLYGYTF	TGCAGCGTTGAGGGGGACAGTTTATATGGCTACACCTTC
TRBV2	NA	TRBJ2-7	NA	CASSRTPVGGVRSEQYF	TGTGCCAGCAGCCGAACCCCCGTGGGCGGGGTCCGGTCCGAGCAGTACTTC
TRBV5-1	TRBD1	TRBJ2-7	NA	CASSLEGTETYEQYF	TGCGCCAGCAGCTTGGAAGGGACAGAGACTTACGAGCAGTACTTC
TRBV5-1	NA	TRBJ2-5	NA	CASSDPTEGQDTQYF	TGCGCCAGCAGCGACCCGACAGAGGGACAAGATACCCAGTACTTC
TRBV11-3	NA	TRBJ1-3	NA	CASSVGGSGNTIYF	TGTGCCAGCAGCGTCGGGGGCTCTGGAAACACCATATATTTT
TRBV10-1	TRBD1	TRBJ2-7	NA	CASSESTGTFSYEQYF	TGCGCCAGCAGTGAGTCGACAGGGACATTCTCCTACGAGCAGTACTTC
TRBV5-1	TRBD1	TRBJ1-1	NA	CASSGGPGQQNTEAFF	TGCGCCAGCAGCGGGGGGCCGGGACAGCAGAACACTGAAGCTTTCTTT
TRBV16	NA	TRBJ1-2	once	CASSQSWGRGYTF	TGTGCCAGCAGCCAATCTTGGGGGCGCGGCTACACCTTC
TRBV3-1/TRBV3-2	TRBD2	TRBJ2-1	NA	CASSQLAAYNEQFF	TGTGCCAGCAGTCAACTAGCGGCCTACAATGAGCAGTTCTTC
TRBV9	TRBD2	TRBJ2-1	few	CASSVGLAGIEQFF	TGTGCCAGCAGCGTAGGCCTAGCGGGAATTGAGCAGTTCTTC
TRBV3-1/TRBV3-2	NA	TRBJ1-1	once	CASRTTVNTEAFF	TGTGCCAGCAGAACGACAGTGAACACTGAAGCTTTCTTT
TRBV7-9	NA	TRBJ1-6	NA	CASSFTSLRSSYNSPLHF	TGTGCCAGCAGCTTTACCAGTCTTAGGAGCTCCTATAATTCACCCCTCCACTTT
TRBV7-2	NA	TRBJ2-7	NA	CASSLNGVSYEQYF	TGTGCCAGCAGCTTAAACGGGGTCTCCTACGAGCAGTACTTC
TRBV7-9	TRBD1	TRBJ2-7	NA	CASSPPRGQGPYEQYF	TGTGCCAGCAGCCCACCCAGGGGACAGGGCCCCTACGAGCAGTACTTC
TRBV7-2	NA	TRBJ2-3	NA	CASSPTGGGGTDTQYF	TGTGCCAGCAGCCCCACAGGCGGGGGCGGCACAGATACGCAGTATTTT
TRBV27	NA	TRBJ2-3	NA	CASRIRGRPSTDTQYF	TGTGCCAGCAGAATTCGGGGGAGGCCTAGCACAGATACGCAGTATTTT
TRBV29-1	TRBD2	TRBJ2-3	NA	CSASSSGVTDTQYF	TGCAGCGCATCTTCTAGCGGGGTTACAGATACGCAGTATTTT
TRBV9	NA	TRBJ2-7	NA	CASSPGSGGYEQYF	TGTGCCAGCAGCCCCGGCTCCGGCGGCTACGAGCAGTACTTC
TRBV6-5	TRBD2	TRBJ2-1	NA	CASLRTSMGDEQFF	TGTGCCAGCTTGAGGACTAGCATGGGGGATGAGCAGTTCTTC
TRBV30	NA	TRBJ2-7	NA	CAWSLEGRSYEQYF	TGTGCCTGGAGTCTGGAGGGCAGATCCTACGAGCAGTACTTC
TRBV7-2	NA	TRBJ2-1	NA	CASSQGSSGNNEQFF	TGTGCCAGCAGCCAGGGGTCTAGCGGAAACAATGAGCAGTTCTTC
TRBV19	TRBD2	TRBJ2-1	NA	CASSIAGAGGPNEQFF	TGTGCCAGTAGTATAGCGGGAGCGGGAGGGCCCAATGAGCAGTTCTTC
TRBV9	TRBD2	TRBJ2-1	NA	CASSVDPLSSGGAPYNEQFF	TGTGCCAGCAGCGTAGACCCCTTGAGTAGCGGGGGGGCTCCCTACAATGAGCAGTTCTTC
TRBV3-1/TRBV3-2	NA	TRBJ2-4	NA	CASSQDQGRKNIQYF	TGTGCCAGCAGCCAAGACCAGGGGCGTAAAAACATTCAGTACTTC
TRBV5-1	TRBD1	TRBJ1-4	NA	CASSLLQGAIPEKLFF	TGCGCCAGCAGCTTGTTGCAGGGGGCGATTCCTGAAAAACTGTTTTTT
TRBV29-1	NA	TRBJ2-5	NA	CSVDRGAETQYF	TGCAGCGTTGACAGGGGCGCGGAGACCCAGTACTTC